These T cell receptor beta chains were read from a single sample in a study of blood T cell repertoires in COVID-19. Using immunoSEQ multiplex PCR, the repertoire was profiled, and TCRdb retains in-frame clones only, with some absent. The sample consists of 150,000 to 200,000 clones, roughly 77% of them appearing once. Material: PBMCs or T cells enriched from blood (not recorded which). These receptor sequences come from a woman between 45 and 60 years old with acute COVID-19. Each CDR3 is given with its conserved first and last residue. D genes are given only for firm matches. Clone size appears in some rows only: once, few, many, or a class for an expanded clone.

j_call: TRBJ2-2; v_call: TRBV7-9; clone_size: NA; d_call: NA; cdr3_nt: TGTGCCAGCAGCCCCACAGCGAACACCGGGGAGCTGTTTTTT; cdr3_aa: CASSPTANTGELFF
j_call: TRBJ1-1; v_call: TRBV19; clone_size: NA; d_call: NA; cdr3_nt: TGTGCCAGTACCCTCGGGGAGAACACTGAAGCTTTCTTT; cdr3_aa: CASTLGENTEAFF
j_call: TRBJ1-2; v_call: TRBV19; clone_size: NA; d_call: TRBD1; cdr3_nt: TGTGCCAGTGGGATCGACAGGGGCTCTGGCTACACCTTC; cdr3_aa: CASGIDRGSGYTF
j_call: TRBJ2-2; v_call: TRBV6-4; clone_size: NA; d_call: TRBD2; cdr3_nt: TGTGCCAGCAGTGAGCGGGGGGGCACCGGGGAGCTGTTTTTT; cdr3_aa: CASSERGGTGELFF
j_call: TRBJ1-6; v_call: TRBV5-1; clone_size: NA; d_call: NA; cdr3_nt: TGCGCCAGCAGCTTGCTCGCAGAATCACCCCTCCACTTT; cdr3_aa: CASSLLAESPLHF
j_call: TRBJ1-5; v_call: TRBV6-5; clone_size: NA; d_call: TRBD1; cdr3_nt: TGTGCCAGCAGTTACGAGGGCAGGGGACAGGGGCCCCAGCATTTT; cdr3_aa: CASSYEGRGQGPQHF
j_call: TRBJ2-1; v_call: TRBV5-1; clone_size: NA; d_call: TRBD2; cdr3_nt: TGCGCCAGCAGCTTGATTGGGGAGGGGTACAATGAGCAGTTCTTC; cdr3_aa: CASSLIGEGYNEQFF
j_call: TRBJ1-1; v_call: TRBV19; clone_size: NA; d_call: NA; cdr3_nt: TGTGCCAGTATCAGGGCGCGGGGGGGCACTGAAGCTTTCTTT; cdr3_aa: CASIRARGGTEAFF
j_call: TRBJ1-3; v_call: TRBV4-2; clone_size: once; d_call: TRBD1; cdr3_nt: TGTGCCAGCAGCCAACTCGACAGGGAAGGAAACACCATATATTTT; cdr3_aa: CASSQLDREGNTIYF
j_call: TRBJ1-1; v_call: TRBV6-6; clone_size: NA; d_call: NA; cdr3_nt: TGTGCCAGCAGTTACTCCCTCCTTTCAATTCGGGGTGAAGCTTTCTTT; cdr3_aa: CASSYSLLSIRGEAFF
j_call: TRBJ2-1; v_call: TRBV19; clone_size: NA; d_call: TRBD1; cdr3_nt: TGTGCCAGTAGTACCCAAACAGGGGTTGACGAGCAGTTCTTC; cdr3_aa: CASSTQTGVDEQFF
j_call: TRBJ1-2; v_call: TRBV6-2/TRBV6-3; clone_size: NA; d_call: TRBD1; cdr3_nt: TGTGCCAGCAGTCAGCGACAGGGAGTGTATGGCTACACCTTC; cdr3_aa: CASSQRQGVYGYTF
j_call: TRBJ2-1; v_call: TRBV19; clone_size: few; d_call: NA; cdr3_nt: TGTGCCAGTAGTATCGAACAGGGTACCGGGGAGCAGTTCTTC; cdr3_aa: CASSIEQGTGEQFF
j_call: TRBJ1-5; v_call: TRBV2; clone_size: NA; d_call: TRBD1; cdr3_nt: TGTGCCAGCAGTCTGGGACAGGTCTATCAGCCCCAGCATTTT; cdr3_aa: CASSLGQVYQPQHF
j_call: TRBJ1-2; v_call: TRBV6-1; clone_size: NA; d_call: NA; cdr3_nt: TGTGCCAGCAGTGAAACTGGAGCAGGGAAAATCTATGGCTACACCTTC; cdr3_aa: CASSETGAGKIYGYTF
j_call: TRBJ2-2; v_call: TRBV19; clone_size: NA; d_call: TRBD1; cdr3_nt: TGTGCCAGTAGTACCCAGGGGGACAGGGGCACCGGGGAGCTGTTTTTT; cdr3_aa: CASSTQGDRGTGELFF
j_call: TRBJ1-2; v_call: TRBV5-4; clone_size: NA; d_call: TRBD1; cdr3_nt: TGTGCCAGCAGCTTGTCCGGGACAGGCTCTCGGGGCTACACCTTC; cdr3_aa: CASSLSGTGSRGYTF
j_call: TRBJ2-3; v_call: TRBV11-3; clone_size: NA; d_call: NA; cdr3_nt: TGTGCCAGCAGCCCCGGGATTGGCGCAGATACGCAGTATTTT; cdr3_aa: CASSPGIGADTQYF
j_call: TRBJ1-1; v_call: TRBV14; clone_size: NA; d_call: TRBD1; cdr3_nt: TGTGCCAGCAGCCCCAGGGGGGAAGCTTTCTTT; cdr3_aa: CASSPRGEAFF
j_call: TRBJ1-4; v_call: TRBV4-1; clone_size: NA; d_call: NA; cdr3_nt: TGCGCCAGCAGCCAAGATAGAGGAACTAATGAAAAACTGTTTTTT; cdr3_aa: CASSQDRGTNEKLFF
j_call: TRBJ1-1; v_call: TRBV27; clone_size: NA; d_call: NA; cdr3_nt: TGTGCCAGCAGTTTTTCAGGCGCTGAAGCTTTCTTT; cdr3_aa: CASSFSGAEAFF
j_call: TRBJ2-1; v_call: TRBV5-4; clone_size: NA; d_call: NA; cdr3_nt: TGTGCCAGCAGCACGGAGGGCAACCCTCCGTTCTTC; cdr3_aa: CASSTEGNPPFF
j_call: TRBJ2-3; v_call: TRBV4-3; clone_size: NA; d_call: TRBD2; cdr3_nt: TGCGCCAGCAGCCTCGGGGGGGCTTGGACAGATACGCAGTATTTT; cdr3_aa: CASSLGGAWTDTQYF
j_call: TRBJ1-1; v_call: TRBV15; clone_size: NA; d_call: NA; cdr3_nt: TGTGCCACCGACGGGCAGGGGAACACTGAAGCTTTCTTT; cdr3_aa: CATDGQGNTEAFF
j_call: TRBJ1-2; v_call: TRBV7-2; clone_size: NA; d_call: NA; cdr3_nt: TGTGCCAGCAGCTCCCCTAGCAGGCCCCCAGCTAACTATGGCTACACCTTC; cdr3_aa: CASSSPSRPPANYGYTF
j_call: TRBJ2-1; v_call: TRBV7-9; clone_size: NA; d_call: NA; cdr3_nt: TGTGCCAGCAGCCCTAGTGGGTTGACCTACAATGAGCAGTTCTTC; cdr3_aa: CASSPSGLTYNEQFF
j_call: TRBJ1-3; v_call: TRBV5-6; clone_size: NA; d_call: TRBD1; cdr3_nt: TGTGCCAGCAGCCTGACAGGGGGGAGCTCTGGAAACACCATATATTTT; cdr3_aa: CASSLTGGSSGNTIYF
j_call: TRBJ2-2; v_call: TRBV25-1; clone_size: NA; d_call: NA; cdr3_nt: TGTGCCAGCAGTATGGGGTCGGGAAACACCGGGGAGCTGTTTTTT; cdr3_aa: CASSMGSGNTGELFF
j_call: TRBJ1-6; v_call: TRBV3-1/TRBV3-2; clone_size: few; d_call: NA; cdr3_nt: TGTGCCAGCAGCCCGAGGGCAAATTCACCCCTCCACTTT; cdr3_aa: CASSPRANSPLHF
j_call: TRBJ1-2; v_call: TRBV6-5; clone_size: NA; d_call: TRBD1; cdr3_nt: TGTGCCAGCAAGACCGGGACAGGGGGCGCCTATGGCTACACCTTC; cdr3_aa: CASKTGTGGAYGYTF
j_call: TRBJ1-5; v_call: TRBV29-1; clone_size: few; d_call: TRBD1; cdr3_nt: TGCAGCGTTTCAAGTGACAGGGGAAGTCAGCCCCAGCATTTT; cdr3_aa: CSVSSDRGSQPQHF
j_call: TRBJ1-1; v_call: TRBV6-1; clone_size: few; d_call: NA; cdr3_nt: TGTGCCAGCAGTGATTTGTGGGGGGAAGGCACTGAAGCTTTCTTT; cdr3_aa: CASSDLWGEGTEAFF
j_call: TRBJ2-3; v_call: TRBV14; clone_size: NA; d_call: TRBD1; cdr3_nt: TGTGCCAGCAGCCAAGACCATACAGGGGGAAGCACAGATACGCAGTATTTT; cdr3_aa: CASSQDHTGGSTDTQYF
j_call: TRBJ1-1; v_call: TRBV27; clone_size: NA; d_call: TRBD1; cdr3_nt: TGTGCCAGCAGTTCAGGGGGCTATTTCACTGAAGCTTTCTTT; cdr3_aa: CASSSGGYFTEAFF
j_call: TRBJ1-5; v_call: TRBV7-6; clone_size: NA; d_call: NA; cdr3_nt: TGTGCCAGCAGCTCAGGGGAGGGCCAGCCCCAGCATTTT; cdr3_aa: CASSSGEGQPQHF
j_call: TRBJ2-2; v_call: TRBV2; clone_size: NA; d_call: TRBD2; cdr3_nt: TGTGCCAGCGGACCCACAGCGGGGGGGCCTGGCGGGGAGCTGTTTTTT; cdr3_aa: CASGPTAGGPGGELFF
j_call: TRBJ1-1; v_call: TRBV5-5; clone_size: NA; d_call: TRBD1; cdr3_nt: TGTGCCAGCAGTCTGCAGGGGGATTCGACTGAAGCTTTCTTT; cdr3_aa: CASSLQGDSTEAFF
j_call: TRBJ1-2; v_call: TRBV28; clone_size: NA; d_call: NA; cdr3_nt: TGTGCCAGCAGCATCCCGGAGTACTATGGCTACACCTTC; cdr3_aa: CASSIPEYYGYTF
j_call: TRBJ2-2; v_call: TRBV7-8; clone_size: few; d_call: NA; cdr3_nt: TGTGCCAGCAGCTTATCCTTGGGGATCCGGGGGAAGTCGAACACCGGGGAGCTGTTTTTT; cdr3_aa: CASSLSLGIRGKSNTGELFF
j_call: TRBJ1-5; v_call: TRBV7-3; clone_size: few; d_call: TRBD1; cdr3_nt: TGTGCCAGCAGCCCTTCGGGACAGAGCAATCAGCCCCAGCATTTT; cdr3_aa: CASSPSGQSNQPQHF
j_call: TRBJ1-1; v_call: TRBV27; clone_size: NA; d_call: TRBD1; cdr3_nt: TGTGCCAGCAGTTACCAAGACAGGGGTGGCACTGAAGCTTTCTTT; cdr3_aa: CASSYQDRGGTEAFF
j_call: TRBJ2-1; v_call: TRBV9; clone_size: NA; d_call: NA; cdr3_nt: TGTGCCAGCAGCCCCCCGGGAGCTAGAGGGTACAATGAGCAGTTCTTC; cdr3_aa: CASSPPGARGYNEQFF
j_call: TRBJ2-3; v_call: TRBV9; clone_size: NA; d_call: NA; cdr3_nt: TGTGCCAGCAGCCGGGGGTCCAGCACAGATACGCAGTATTTT; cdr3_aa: CASSRGSSTDTQYF
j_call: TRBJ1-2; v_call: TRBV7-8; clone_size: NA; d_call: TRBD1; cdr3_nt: TGTGCCAGCAGCAATCCGACAGGGGCTAAGGGCTATGGCTACACCTTC; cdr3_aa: CASSNPTGAKGYGYTF
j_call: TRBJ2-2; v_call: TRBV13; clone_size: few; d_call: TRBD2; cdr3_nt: TGTGCCAGCACCCTAGGGACTAGCGCCGGGGAGCTGTTTTTT; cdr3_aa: CASTLGTSAGELFF
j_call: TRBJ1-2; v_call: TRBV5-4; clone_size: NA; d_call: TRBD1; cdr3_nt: TGTGCCAGCAGCCCCGGACAGGGAGGATATGGCTACACCTTC; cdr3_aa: CASSPGQGGYGYTF
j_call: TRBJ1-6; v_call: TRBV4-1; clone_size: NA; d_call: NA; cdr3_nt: TGCGCCAGCAGCCAAGGTGGGCAGGGGATTTCACCCCTCCACTTT; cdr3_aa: CASSQGGQGISPLHF
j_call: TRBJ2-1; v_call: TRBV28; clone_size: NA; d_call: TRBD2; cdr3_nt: TGTGCCAGCAGTTTGGTGTGGACTAGCGGCCTTGGGTACAATGAGCAGTTCTTC; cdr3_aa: CASSLVWTSGLGYNEQFF
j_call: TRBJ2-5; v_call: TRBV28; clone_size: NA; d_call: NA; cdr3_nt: TGTGCCAGCAGTTTAATCGGAGAGGAGACCCAGTACTTC; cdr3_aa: CASSLIGEETQYF
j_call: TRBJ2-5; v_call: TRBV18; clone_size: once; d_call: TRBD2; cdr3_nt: TGTGCCAGCTCACCCGGACTAGCGGGGCCCGGTGGGGAGACCCAGTACTTC; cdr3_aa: CASSPGLAGPGGETQYF
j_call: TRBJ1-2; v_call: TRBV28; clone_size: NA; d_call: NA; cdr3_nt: TGTGCCAGCAGTTTCACAGAGATCTATGGCTACACCTTC; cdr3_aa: CASSFTEIYGYTF
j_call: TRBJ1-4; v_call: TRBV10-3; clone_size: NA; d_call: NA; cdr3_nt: TGTGCCATCACGCGGGACCTTAATGAAAAACTGTTTTTT; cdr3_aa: CAITRDLNEKLFF